This passage covers 11 T cell receptor beta chains from one sample sequenced in a study of cytomegalovirus exposure and HLA in healthy donors. PCR involved 60 Vbeta and 13 Jbeta primers. Only in-frame clones appear in the TCRdb table, and some are missing; sequencing was by immunoSEQ multiplex PCR. This table holds just over 150,000 clones, over 80% found once. The specimen sequenced was PBMCs. The receptors shown here come from a male donor in good health and CMV-seropositive.

Remarks on this clone: In the same sample, other DNA sequences code for this CDR3. This chain joins TRBV18 and TRBJ1-5, with 9 bases matching TRBD1. V shed 0 bases and J 6 bases; nucleotides not matched to a gene: 3. CDR3 length: 15 amino acids. Germline V gene lookup returns CDR1 KGHSH and CDR2 LQKENI. The CDR3 sequence is CASSPPGQGGQPQHF. In DNA, the CDR3 is TGTGCCAGCTCACCACCGGGACAGGGAGGTCAGCCCCAGCATTTT.

This chain uses TRBV7-9 with TRBJ2-1; D is uncertain. CDR3 length: 16 residues. Trimming removed 6 bases at V and 0 bases at J, with 15 bases between. CDR1 is SEHNR, CDR2 FQNEAQ, per germline (reference sequence). CDR3 protein: CASSPTPSLSYNEQFF. CDR3 sequence (DNA): TGTGCCAGCAGTCCCACACCCTCGCTCTCCTACAATGAGCAGTTCTTC.

This clone turned up a few times. J is TRBJ1-4 and V is TRBV11-3; 9 bases agree with TRBD1. Germline-derived CDR1 and CDR2 are SGHNT and YENEEA. Trimming at V came to 6 bases and at J to 0 bases, leaving 5 bases not matched to a gene. The CDR3 extends over 16 amino acids. CDR3 amino acids: CASSPDRGTTNEKLFF. The CDR3 nucleotides are TGTGCCAGCAGTCCGGACAGGGGAACAACTAATGAAAAACTGTTTTTT.

The chain joins TRBV28 to TRBJ1-1; TRBD1 matches 7 bases. The V gene end was trimmed by 2 bases and the J gene end by 2 bases; junction bases not matched to a gene: 2. Germline V lookup: CDR1 MDHEN, CDR2 SYDVKM. The CDR3 has 14 amino acids. CDR3 nucleotide sequence: TGTGCCAGCAGTTTACAGGGGGGTAACACTGAAGCTTTCTTT. Translation: CASSLQGGNTEAFF.

The rearrangement joins TRBV5-1 to TRBJ1-6; tentative D call: TRBD1 (6 bases). This CDR3 contains 14 residues. The germline V and J ends were trimmed by 3 bases and 7 bases, with 11 bases remaining between them. CDR1 and CDR2 from the germline V gene are SGHRS and YFSETQ. The CDR3 is CASSSQGGNSPLHF. CDR3 nucleotide sequence: TGCGCCAGCAGCTCACAGGGTGGCAATTCACCCCTCCACTTT.

V and J are TRBV5-1 and TRBJ2-7; D may be TRBD1 (6 bases). The V gene's germline CDR1 is SGHRS and CDR2 YFSETQ. V was clipped by 3 bases and J by 2 bases, with 12 bases between them. The CDR3 extends over 14 amino acids. This CDR3 reads CASSSHRDTYEQYF. CDR3 nucleotide sequence: TGCGCCAGCAGCTCACACAGGGACACCTACGAGCAGTACTTC.

CDR3 nucleotide sequence: TGTGCCAGCAGCTTACCTAGGGACAGGGGACCAAACACTGAAGCTTTCTTT. Amino acid sequence: CASSLPRDRGPNTEAFF. V gene TRBV7-9 combines with J gene TRBJ1-1, with TRBD1 matching 10 bases. The V and J ends lost 2 bases and 2 bases, in that order; junction bases with no gene match: 8. The CDR3 is made up of 17 amino acids. Per germline, CDR1 SEHNR and CDR2 FQNEAQ (reference sequence).

Only a few counts were recorded for this clone. V and J are TRBV29-1 and TRBJ1-2; D possibly corresponds to TRBD1 (5 bases). The CDR3 contains 12 residues. The V gene's germline CDR1 is SQVTM and CDR2 ANQGSEA. V gave up 6 bases and J gave up 8 bases, with 16 bases separating them. This chain's CDR3 is CSVRSTVPGYTF. CDR3 DNA sequence: TGCAGCGTCCGATCGACAGTTCCCGGCTACACCTTC.

The chain joins TRBV4-1 to TRBJ1-4; 8 bases map to TRBD1. Germline assignment: CDR1 MGHRA and CDR2 YSYEKL. The CDR3 sequence is 13 residues long. V gave up 6 bases and J gave up 8 bases; unmatched junction bases: 5. The DNA for the CDR3 is TGCGCCAGCAGTGACAGGGGAGGGGAAAAACTGTTTTTT. This sequence encodes CASSDRGGEKLFF.

The chain recombines TRBV21-1 with TRBJ2-7; the D call TRBD1 from the table was never checked on the DNA. TRBV21-1 is classified as a pseudogene. The CDR3 has 18 residues. The chain's CDR3 is CASSKPPPRDRRTYEQYF. The CDR3, as DNA: TGTGCCAGCAGCAAACCCCCACCACGGGACAGACGAACCTACGAGCAGTACTTC.

Details on this clone: Other DNA sequences from this sample encode an identical CDR3 as well. The rearrangement joins TRBV28 to TRBJ1-1; the D is unclear. This CDR3 has 14 amino acids. V lost 9 bases and J lost 0, with 14 bases in between. Germline V CDR1 and CDR2: MDHEN, SYDVKM. DNA for the CDR3: TGTGCCAGTTCCCCCGGGGATATGAACACTGAAGCTTTCTTT. Translated: CASSPGDMNTEAFF. The full variable domain, rest sourced from reference TRBV28 and TRBJ1-1, is DVKVTQSSRYLVKRTGEKVFLECVQDMDHENMFWYRQDPGLGLRLIYFSYDVKMKEKGDIPEGYSVSREKKERFSLILESASTNQTSMYLCASSPGDMNTEAFFGQGTRLTVV.